These T cell receptor delta chains were read from a single sample in a study of delta chains in infants with herpesvirus infections. TCRdb fed the RT-PCR reads into CATT to redo clone calling. The data contain roughly 610 delta-chain clones, approximately 39% of them singletons. The specimen was peripheral blood, collected at time point 2 of longitudinal follow-up. The receptors were gathered from a human donor who was a Ugandan infant, either HIV-exposed or HIV-unexposed (not recorded which). CDR3s include the opening cysteine and the closing phenylalanine or tryptophan.

TRDJ1 | TRAV38-2/DV8 | CAFALLGDTWTDKLIF
TRDJ1 | TRDV1 | CALGELNSQWGYAGLIF
TRDJ1 | TRDV1 | CALGFPILGDTRNTDKLIF
TRDJ1 | TRDV1 | CALGELASLYLLRKLIF
TRDJ1 | TRDV1 | CALGEQSQRPVRIRRGSPYTDKLIF
TRDJ1 | TRDV1 | CALGEWSSYGYWGYTDKLIF
TRDJ1 | TRDV1 | CALGEPGSGGIRTDKLIF
TRDJ1 | TRDV1 | CALGEFPSLGGYTDKLIF
TRDJ1 | TRDV1 | CALGDTKFRDWEYTDKLIF
TRDJ1 | TRDV3 | CAWGIRDGAYKLIF
TRDJ3 | TRDV2 | CACDTLLSSWDTRQMFF
TRDJ1 | TRAV29/DV5 | CAASVRRLGMAHKLIF
TRDJ1 | TRDV1 | CALGEAFCQNLTDKLIF
TRDJ1 | TRDV1 | CALGEPSAYLGIRELIF
TRDJ1 | TRDV1 | CALGEGYSKLIF
TRDJ1 | TRDV1 | CALGEPLPTAWLTGGDIYTDKLIF
TRDJ1 | TRDV1 | CALGDPRSGTGDKLIF
TRDJ1 | TRDV1 | CALGKFLGDFEYTDKLIF
TRDJ1 | TRDV3 | CAFSADKLIF
TRDJ1 | TRDV1 | CALGASPCTGGYDQLIF
TRDJ1 | TRDV1 | CALGELSSSGKGVIF
TRDJ1 | TRDV1 | CALGELLRGIQTPWYTDKLIF